Detailed here is one T cell receptor beta chain. The data originate from a study of cytomegalovirus exposure and HLA in healthy donors. With 60 Vbeta and 13 Jbeta primers, the PCR was carried out. Clones were sequenced by immunoSEQ multiplex PCR, and TCRdb holds only the in-frame ones, with some missing. Among fewer than 200,000 clones listed, 65% to 75% were seen once. The CDR3 length is 13 residues. V was shortened by 6 bases and J by 2 bases, with 10 bases between the two germline ends. CDR1 SGHDN and CDR2 FVKESK come from the germline V gene. Sequences were obtained from PBMCs. The rearrangement links TRBV14 to TRBJ2-5; no reliable D call. The TCR comes from a girl between 10 and 17 years old in good health and CMV-seronegative. For the CDR3, the DNA is TGTGCCAGCAGTTCGCTAGAGCAAGAGACCCAGTACTTC. The encoded protein is CASSSLEQETQYF.